This T cell receptor (beta chain) emerged from a study of blood T cell repertoires in COVID-19. Whole-study context: Samples taken during acute and convalescent COVID-19 were collected in the United States, Italy and Spain. PBMCs, B-cell-depleted T cells, or T cells provided the cDNA or gDNA that made up the material.

The V end lost 2 bases, the J end lost 4 bases, and 11 bases lay between the germline ends. This CDR3 is 14 amino acids long. Germline values: CDR1 GTSNPN, CDR2 SVGIG (reference sequence). This clone was seen only once. In the authors' workflow: Reference gene primer amplification in the assay estimated nucleated cell counts. The table came from immunoSEQ multiplex PCR; TCRdb's copy has only in-frame clones and leaves some out. D and trimming were read from the DNA, whereas the V and J calls and clone size are those reported in that table. The repertoire holds roughly 350,000 clones, roughly 90% seen once, with around 4% in the top ten.

This clonotype originated in a woman between 45 and 65 years old with active or convalescent COVID-19. This chain joins TRBV30 and TRBJ1-4; D is unclear. Sequencing was carried out using peripheral blood. The CDR3 nucleotides read TGTGCCTGGAGTTCGGTTCGCTATAATGAAAAACTGTTTTTT. It yields the protein CAWSSVRYNEKLFF.